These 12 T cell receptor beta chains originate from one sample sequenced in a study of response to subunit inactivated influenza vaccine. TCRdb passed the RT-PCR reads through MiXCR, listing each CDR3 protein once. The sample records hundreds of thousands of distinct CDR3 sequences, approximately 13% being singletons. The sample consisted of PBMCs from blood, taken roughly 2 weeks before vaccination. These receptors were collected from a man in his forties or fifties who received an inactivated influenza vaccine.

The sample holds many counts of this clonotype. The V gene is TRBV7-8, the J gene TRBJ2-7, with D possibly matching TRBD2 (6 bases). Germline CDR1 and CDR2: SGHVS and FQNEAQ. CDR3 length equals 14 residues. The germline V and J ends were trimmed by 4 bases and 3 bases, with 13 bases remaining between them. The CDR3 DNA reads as TGTGCCAGCAGCTCCCCAAAGGGAGGCTACGAGCAGTACTTC. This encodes CASSSPKGGYEQYF.

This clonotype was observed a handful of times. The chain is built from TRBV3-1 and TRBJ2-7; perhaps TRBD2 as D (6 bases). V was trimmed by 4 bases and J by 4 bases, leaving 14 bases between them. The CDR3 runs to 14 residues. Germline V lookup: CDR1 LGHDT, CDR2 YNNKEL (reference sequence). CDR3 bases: TGTGCCAGCAGCCCGACCGTGGCGGGGTACGAGCAGTACTTC. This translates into CASSPTVAGYEQYF.

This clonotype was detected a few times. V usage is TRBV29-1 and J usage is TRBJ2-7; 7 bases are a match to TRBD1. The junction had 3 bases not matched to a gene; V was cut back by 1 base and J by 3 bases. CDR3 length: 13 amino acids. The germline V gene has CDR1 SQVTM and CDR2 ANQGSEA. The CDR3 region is CSVEGTGHYEQYF. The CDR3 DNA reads TGCAGCGTTGAAGGGACAGGACACTACGAGCAGTACTTC.

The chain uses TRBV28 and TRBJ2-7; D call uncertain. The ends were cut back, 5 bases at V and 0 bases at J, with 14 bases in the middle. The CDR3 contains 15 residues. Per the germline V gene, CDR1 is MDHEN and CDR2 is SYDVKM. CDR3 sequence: CASSPGPMSSYEQYF. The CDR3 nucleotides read TGTGCCAGCAGTCCCGGACCGATGAGCTCCTACGAGCAGTACTTC. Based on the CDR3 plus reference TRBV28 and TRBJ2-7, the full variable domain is DVKVTQSSRYLVKRTGEKVFLECVQDMDHENMFWYRQDPGLGLRLIYFSYDVKMKEKGDIPEGYSVSREKKERFSLILESASTNQTSMYLCASSPGPMSSYEQYFGPGTRLTVT.

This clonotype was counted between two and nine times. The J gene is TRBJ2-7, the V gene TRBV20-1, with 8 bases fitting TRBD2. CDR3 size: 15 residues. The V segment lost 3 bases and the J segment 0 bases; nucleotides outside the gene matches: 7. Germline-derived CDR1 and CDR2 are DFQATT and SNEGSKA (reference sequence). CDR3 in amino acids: CSASRPSGSSYEQYF. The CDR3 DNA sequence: TGCAGTGCTAGCCGCCCGAGCGGGAGCTCCTACGAGCAGTACTTC.

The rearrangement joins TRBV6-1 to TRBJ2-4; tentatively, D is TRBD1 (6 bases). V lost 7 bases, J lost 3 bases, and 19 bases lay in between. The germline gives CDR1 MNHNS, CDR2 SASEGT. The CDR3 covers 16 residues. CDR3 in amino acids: CASIRVGARGKNIQYF. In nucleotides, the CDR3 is TGTGCCAGCATACGGGTGGGGGCGCGCGGCAAAAACATTCAGTACTTC.

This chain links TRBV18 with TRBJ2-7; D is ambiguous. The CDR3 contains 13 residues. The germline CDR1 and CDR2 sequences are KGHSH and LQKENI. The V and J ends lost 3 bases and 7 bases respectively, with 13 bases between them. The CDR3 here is CASSPGLDGEQYF. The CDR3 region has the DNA TGTGCCAGCTCACCTGGTCTTGATGGGGAGCAGTACTTC.

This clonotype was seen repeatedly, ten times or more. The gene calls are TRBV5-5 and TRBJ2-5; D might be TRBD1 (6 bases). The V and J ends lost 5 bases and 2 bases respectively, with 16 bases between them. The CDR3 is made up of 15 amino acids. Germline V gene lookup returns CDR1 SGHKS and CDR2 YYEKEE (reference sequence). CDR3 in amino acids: CASSSGQYLQETQYF. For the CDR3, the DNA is TGTGCCAGCAGTTCCGGACAGTACTTACAAGAGACCCAGTACTTC.

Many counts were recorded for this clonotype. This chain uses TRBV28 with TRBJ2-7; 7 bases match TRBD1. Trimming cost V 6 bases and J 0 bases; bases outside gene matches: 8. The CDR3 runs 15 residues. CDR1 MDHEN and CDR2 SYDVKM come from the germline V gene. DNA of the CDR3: TGTGCCAGCAGGAACCGGGCAGGGGGCTCCTACGAGCAGTACTTC. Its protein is CASRNRAGGSYEQYF.

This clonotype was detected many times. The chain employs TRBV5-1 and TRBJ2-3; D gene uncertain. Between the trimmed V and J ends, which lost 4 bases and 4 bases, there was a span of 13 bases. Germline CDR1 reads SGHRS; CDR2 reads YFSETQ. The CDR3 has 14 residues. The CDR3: CASSLGRLADTQYF. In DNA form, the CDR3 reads TGCGCCAGCAGCCTTGGACGGTTGGCAGATACGCAGTATTTT. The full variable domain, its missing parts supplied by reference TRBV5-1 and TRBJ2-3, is KAGVTQTPRYLIKTRGQQVTLSCSPISGHRSVSWYQQTPGQGLQFLFEYFSETQRNKGNFPGRFSGRQFSNSRSEMNVSTLELGDSALYLCASSLGRLADTQYFGPGTRLTVL.

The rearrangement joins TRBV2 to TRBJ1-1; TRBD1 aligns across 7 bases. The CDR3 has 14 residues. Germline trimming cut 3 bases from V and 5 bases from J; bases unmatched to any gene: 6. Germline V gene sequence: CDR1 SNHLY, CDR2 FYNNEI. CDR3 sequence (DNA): TGTGCCAGCAGTGACAGGGGGAGGAATACTGAAGCTTTCTTT. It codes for CASSDRGRNTEAFF.

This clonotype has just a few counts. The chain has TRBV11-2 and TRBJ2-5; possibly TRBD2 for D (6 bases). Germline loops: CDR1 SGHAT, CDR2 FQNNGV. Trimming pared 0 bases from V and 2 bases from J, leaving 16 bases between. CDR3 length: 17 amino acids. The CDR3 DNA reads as TGTGCCAGCAGCTTAGATTCCCCGGGACTCATACAAGAGACCCAGTACTTC. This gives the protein CASSLDSPGLIQETQYF.